The 31 T cell receptor beta chains below come from one sample, sequenced in a study of cytomegalovirus exposure and HLA in healthy donors. It was with 60 Vbeta and 13 Jbeta primers that the PCR ran. Repertoires were generated with immunoSEQ multiplex PCR, while TCRdb's copy carries only in-frame clones and drops some. The sample includes about 94,000 clones, 6% to 9% seen only once; the top ten take 2.3%. The sample was PBMCs. The receptors derive from a man aged 50-59 years in good health and CMV-seronegative.

V and J are TRBV5-6 and TRBJ2-1; 7 nucleotides agree with TRBD2. The CDR3 length is 13 residues. The V gene's germline CDR1 is SGHDT and CDR2 YYEEEE. With 3 bases clipped from V and 8 bases from J, the junction kept 5 bases outside the gene matches. The CDR3 DNA is TGTGCCAGCAGCTCGTGGGAGGGCTATGAGCAGTTCTTC. It yields the protein CASSSWEGYEQFF.

This clone was counted a few times. The chain uses TRBV6-1 and TRBJ1-6; 10 bases line up with TRBD1. This CDR3 spans 16 amino acids. Trimming at V came to 4 bases and at J to 7 bases, leaving 7 bases not matched to a gene. Germline V CDR1 and CDR2: MNHNS, SASEGT. CDR3 sequence: CASSGGTGAPNSPLHF. CDR3 nucleotide sequence: TGTGCCAGCAGTGGGGGGACAGGGGCCCCAAATTCACCCCTCCACTTT.

CDR3 nucleotides: TGTGCCAGCAGAACAGCCAACACCTACGAGCAGTACTTC. Amino acids: CASRTANTYEQYF. The chain recombines TRBV28 with TRBJ2-7; D ambiguous. The V gene's germline CDR1 is MDHEN and CDR2 SYDVKM. The V end was cut by 6 bases, the J end by 2 bases, with 11 bases between. The CDR3 sequence is 13 residues long.

The V call is TRBV29-1, the J call TRBJ1-1; D unclear. Germline V gives CDR1 SQVTM, CDR2 ANQGSEA. The length of the CDR3 is 14 residues. V was clipped by 4 bases and J by 5 bases, with 17 bases between them. CDR3 DNA sequence: TGCAGCGTTGCGACCGGGTACGGGAAAACTGAAGCTTTCTTT. This translates into CSVATGYGKTEAFF.

V usage is TRBV28 and J usage is TRBJ1-2, with TRBD1 as a possible D gene (6 bases). Looked up from germline, CDR1 is MDHEN and CDR2 is SYDVKM. Trimming cost V 1 base and J 3 bases, with 9 bases left between them. The CDR3 length is 14 residues. The CDR3 DNA reads TGTGCCAGCAGTTTATTGGACAGTTACTATGGCTACACCTTC. Protein sequence: CASSLLDSYYGYTF.

The genes are TRBV6-6 and TRBJ2-2; a weak D match, TRBD2 (5 bases). Germline lookup yields CDR1 MNHNY and CDR2 SVGAGI (reference sequence). V was trimmed by 2 bases and J by 5 bases, leaving 12 bases between them. CDR3 size: 15 residues. The CDR3 bases are TGTGCCAGCAGTTACGTCGGGGTAGGGACCGGGGAGCTGTTTTTT. Amino acid sequence: CASSYVGVGTGELFF.

This chain links TRBV29-1 with TRBJ2-7; D is perhaps TRBD1 (5 bases). The CDR3 runs to 13 residues. Germline V gene data show CDR1 as SQVTM and CDR2 as ANQGSEA. Trimming cost V 6 bases and J 7 bases, with 19 bases left between them. CDR3 region: CSVQASAQREQYF. Here the CDR3 DNA reads TGCAGCGTACAGGCATCGGCCCAACGAGAGCAGTACTTC.

A few counts support this clone. This chain connects TRBV7-9 to TRBJ2-3; 14 bases match TRBD2. Trimming took 4 bases from V and 3 from J; bases not matched to a gene: 12. The CDR3 sequence is 19 residues long. Germline lookup yields CDR1 SEHNR and CDR2 FQNEAQ (reference sequence). The CDR3 is CASSSRIDRLAGGTDTQYF. The CDR3 DNA sequence: TGTGCCAGCAGCTCCCGAATCGATCGACTAGCGGGGGGGACAGATACGCAGTATTTT. The entire variable domain, with the rest obtained from reference TRBV7-9 and TRBJ2-3, is as follows: DTGVSQNPRHKITKRGQNVTFRCDPISEHNRLYWYRQTLGQGPEFLTYFQNEAQLEKSRLLSDRFSAERPKGSFSTLEIQRTEQGDSAMYLCASSSRIDRLAGGTDTQYFGPGTRLTVL.

The chain joins TRBV28 to TRBJ2-5; 7 nucleotides line up with TRBD2. The trim removed 5 bases at V and 4 bases at J, leaving 4 bases unmatched. There are 13 residues in the CDR3. CDR1 is MDHEN, CDR2 SYDVKM, per germline. CDR3 DNA sequence: TGTGCCAGCAGTACGGGGGGAGGAGAGACCCAGTACTTC. Its protein product is CASSTGGGETQYF.

This clone showed up many times. This chain joins TRBV7-8 and TRBJ2-7, with 9 nucleotides matching TRBD1. CDR1 and CDR2 from the germline V gene are SGHVS and FQNEAQ. V lost 1 base to trimming and J lost 4 bases; unmatched junction nucleotides: 8. The CDR3 runs to 16 residues. The CDR3 here is CASSLGGGQGRYEQYF. The CDR3 coding sequence is TGTGCCAGCAGCTTAGGGGGGGGACAGGGTAGATACGAGCAGTACTTC.

This clone came up a few times. The gene calls are TRBV7-9 and TRBJ2-2; D gene uncertain. V lost 5 bases to trimming and J lost 10 bases, with 11 bases between them. Germline CDR1 reads SEHNR; CDR2 reads FQNEAQ (reference sequence). This CDR3 has 12 residues. The CDR3 protein is CASSIGSAELFF. The CDR3 DNA reads TGTGCCAGCAGCATCGGGTCCGCGGAGCTGTTTTTT. The full variable domain, completed using reference TRBV7-9 and TRBJ2-2, is DTGVSQNPRHKITKRGQNVTFRCDPISEHNRLYWYRQTLGQGPEFLTYFQNEAQLEKSRLLSDRFSAERPKGSFSTLEIQRTEQGDSAMYLCASSIGSAELFFGEGSRLTVL.

This clone was counted a few times. The chain couples TRBV10-3 to TRBJ1-5, with TRBD1 identical over 10 bases. This CDR3 comprises 15 residues. Germline V lookup: CDR1 ENHRY, CDR2 SYGVKD. The J segment lost 5 bases and the V segment lost 6 bases, leaving 7 bases of the junction unmatched. The CDR3 DNA is TGTGCCATCAGCCGAGACAGGGGGCAGGATCAGCCCCAGCATTTT. Its protein is CAISRDRGQDQPQHF.

The CDR3 DNA is TGCGCCAGCAGCCAGGAACAGGCTAATCAGCCCCAGCATTTT. It codes for CASSQEQANQPQHF. The gene calls are TRBV4-1 and TRBJ1-5; perhaps TRBD1 as D (5 bases). This CDR3 comprises 14 residues. V was shortened by 3 bases and J by 4 bases, with 10 bases between the two germline ends. The germline gives CDR1 MGHRA, CDR2 YSYEKL.

About this clone itself: Other DNA sequences in the sample encode the same CDR3. CDR3 sequence: CASSPGSYGYTF. The CDR3 coding sequence is TGTGCCAGCAGTCCAGGGTCTTATGGCTACACCTTC. J is TRBJ1-2 and V is TRBV6-6, with D possibly matching TRBD1 (5 bases). Looked up from germline, CDR1 is MNHNY and CDR2 is SVGAGI (reference sequence). This CDR3 is built from 12 residues. Trimming removed 5 bases at V and 5 bases at J, with 9 bases between.

In this sample, this clone turned up a few times. The CDR3 spells CARHRALAAAEAFF. CDR3 DNA sequence: TGTGCCAGACATCGGGCCCTAGCGGCCGCGGAGGCTTTCTTT. The chain has TRBV2 and TRBJ1-1; D is unclear. Germline V gene data show CDR1 as SNHLY and CDR2 as FYNNEI. V shed 9 bases and J shed 11 bases, with 25 bases lying between them. The CDR3 extends over 14 amino acids. Supplemented by reference TRBV2 and TRBJ1-1, the full variable domain reads EPEVTQTPSHQVTQMGQEVILRCVPISNHLYFYWYRQILGQKVEFLVSFYNNEISEKSEIFDDQFSVERPDGSNFTLKIRSTKLEDSAMYFCARHRALAAAEAFFGQGTRLTVV.

Concerning this clone: Distinct nucleotide sequences in the sample also encode this CDR3. This chain uses TRBV6-6 with TRBJ1-3, with 9 bases fitting TRBD1. Trimming at V came to 6 bases and at J to 3 bases, leaving 9 bases not matched to a gene. Per the germline V gene, CDR1 is MNHNY and CDR2 is SVGAGI (reference sequence). CDR3 size: 16 residues. This CDR3 is CASSPGGQGLGNTIYF. The CDR3 nucleotides are TGTGCCAGCAGCCCGGGGGGACAGGGACTTGGAAACACCATATATTTT.

V and J are TRBV6-1 and TRBJ2-3, with D hard to call. This CDR3 is built from 15 residues. The V gene lost 4 bases and the J gene lost 0 bases, with 11 bases spanning the gap. Per the germline V gene, CDR1 is MNHNS and CDR2 is SASEGT. The chain's CDR3 is CASSVSHPSTDTQYF. The CDR3 DNA reads TGTGCCAGCAGTGTAAGCCACCCTAGCACAGATACGCAGTATTTT.

The table lists this clone with a few counts. This chain uses TRBV15 with TRBJ2-6; 8 bases are a match to TRBD1. CDR1 is LNHNV and CDR2 is YYDKDF in the germline V gene (reference sequence). Losses at the gene ends were 3 bases for V and 1 base for J; bases not matched to a gene: 8. The CDR3 totals 18 residues. CDR3 protein: CATSRSQGVPSGANVLTF. The CDR3 nucleotides read TGTGCCACCAGCAGGTCACAGGGGGTCCCTTCTGGGGCCAACGTCCTGACTTTC.

This chain uses TRBV19 with TRBJ2-7; D remains unclear. V was clipped by 1 base and J by 1 base, with 11 bases between them. CDR1 and CDR2 (germline): LNHDA, SQIVND (reference sequence). The length of the CDR3 is 15 residues. CDR3 loop: CASSIVASGSYEQYF. The DNA for the CDR3 is TGTGCCAGTAGTATAGTGGCTAGTGGATCCTACGAGCAGTACTTC.

The chain recombines TRBV7-9 with TRBJ2-7; TRBD1 matches at 9 bases. The trim removed 5 bases at V and 4 bases at J, leaving 12 bases unmatched. CDR1 SEHNR and CDR2 FQNEAQ come from the germline V gene (reference sequence). The CDR3 is made up of 16 amino acids. CDR3 sequence (DNA): TGTGCCAGCAGCAAAGGGGGGGGGACAGGGAATTACGAGCAGTACTTC. This gives the protein CASSKGGGTGNYEQYF.

This chain joins TRBV2 and TRBJ1-2; no firm D call. Per germline, CDR1 SNHLY and CDR2 FYNNEI. CDR3 size: 13 residues. V was trimmed by 6 bases and J by 4 bases, leaving 12 bases between them. The CDR3 loop is CASSRTGSYGYTF. The DNA of the CDR3 is TGTGCCAGCAGCAGGACGGGAAGCTATGGCTACACCTTC. Based on the CDR3 plus reference TRBV2 and TRBJ1-2, the full variable domain is EPEVTQTPSHQVTQMGQEVILRCVPISNHLYFYWYRQILGQKVEFLVSFYNNEISEKSEIFDDQFSVERPDGSNFTLKIRSTKLEDSAMYFCASSRTGSYGYTFGSGTRLTVV.

This clone appeared a few times. The J gene is TRBJ1-1, the V gene TRBV18, with 9 bases matching TRBD1. Trimming cost V 3 bases and J 3 bases; bases outside gene matches: 8. Germline lookup yields CDR1 KGHSH and CDR2 LQKENI. The CDR3 is 16 residues long. This CDR3 reads CASSPRTGEVDTEAFF. As DNA, the CDR3 is TGTGCCAGCTCACCGCGGACAGGGGAGGTGGACACTGAAGCTTTCTTT. The full variable domain, its missing parts supplied by reference TRBV18 and TRBJ1-1, is NAGVMQNPRHLVRRRGQEARLRCSPMKGHSHVYWYRQLPEEGLKFMVYLQKENIIDESGMPKERFSAEFPKEGPSILRIQQVVRGDSAAYFCASSPRTGEVDTEAFFGQGTRLTVV.

The V gene is TRBV5-1, the J gene TRBJ1-2; 8 positions match TRBD1. The V gene's germline CDR1 is SGHRS and CDR2 YFSETQ. The CDR3 consists of 13 residues. V lost 4 bases to trimming and J lost 3 bases; unmatched junction nucleotides: 2. CDR3 DNA sequence: TGCGCCAGCAGCCAGGACAGGGACTATGGCTACACCTTC. Residues: CASSQDRDYGYTF.

The gene calls are TRBV9 and TRBJ2-5; 7 bases map to TRBD1. V was pared by 0 bases and J by 7 bases, with 15 bases of the junction left unmatched. This CDR3 has 17 residues. Germline V gives CDR1 SGDLS, CDR2 YYNGEE. The CDR3: CASSVEEGVGGHGTQYF. CDR3 bases: TGTGCCAGCAGCGTAGAAGAGGGGGTAGGGGGCCATGGGACCCAGTACTTC. Combining the CDR3 with reference TRBV9 and TRBJ2-5 gives the whole variable domain DSGVTQTPKHLITATGQRVTLRCSPRSGDLSVYWYQQSLDQGLQFLIQYYNGEERAKGNILERFSAQQFPDLHSELNLSSLELGDSALYFCASSVEEGVGGHGTQYFGPGTRLLVL.

This rearrangement joins TRBV19 to TRBJ2-1, with TRBD2 as a possible D gene (5 bases). CDR3 length equals 16 residues. V lost 6 bases to trimming and J lost 0 bases, with 15 bases between them. Germline lookup yields CDR1 LNHDA and CDR2 SQIVND (reference sequence). The CDR3 is CASRRYGADSYNEQFF. The CDR3 nucleotides read TGTGCCAGTAGACGGTATGGAGCGGACTCCTACAATGAGCAGTTCTTC. Together with reference TRBV19 and TRBJ2-1, the CDR3 gives the full variable domain: DGGITQSPKYLFRKEGQNVTLSCEQNLNHDAMYWYRQDPGQGLRLIYYSQIVNDFQKGDIAEGYSVSREKKESFPLTVTSAQKNPTAFYLCASRRYGADSYNEQFFGPGTRLTVL.

This clone was picked up a small number of times. The J gene is TRBJ1-2, the V gene TRBV9; 8 bases line up with TRBD1. CDR1 SGDLS and CDR2 YYNGEE come from the germline V gene. This CDR3 is 18 amino acids long. After removal of 4 bases from V and 0 bases from J, the junction contained 14 bases not matched to a gene. CDR3 residues: CASSPSLRTGLANYGYTF. The DNA for the CDR3 is TGTGCCAGCAGCCCCTCGCTGAGGACAGGGCTAGCTAACTATGGCTACACCTTC.

The chain employs TRBV4-3 and TRBJ2-3; D is uncertain. The CDR3 is 12 amino acids. CDR1 is LGHNA and CDR2 is YSLEER in the germline V gene. V was clipped by 1 base and J by 6 bases, with 5 bases between them. The CDR3 DNA is TGCGCCAGCAGCCAAGGGCCCGATACGCAGTATTTT. Translated: CASSQGPDTQYF.

The sample holds a few counts of this clone. The chain combines TRBV28 with TRBJ2-2; possibly TRBD1 for D (6 bases). V lost 3 bases and J lost 0, with 14 bases in between. Germline CDR1 is MDHEN and CDR2 is SYDVKM. The CDR3 length is 17 residues. The CDR3 region is CASSFSFDRPNTGELFF. The CDR3 DNA reads as TGTGCCAGCAGTTTTTCCTTCGACAGGCCGAACACCGGGGAGCTGTTTTTT.

The V call is TRBV11-2, the J call TRBJ2-5, with 9 bases matching TRBD2. The J segment lost 0 bases and the V segment lost 4 bases, leaving 9 bases of the junction unmatched. The CDR3 covers 17 residues. Germline V gene lookup returns CDR1 SGHAT and CDR2 FQNNGV. The CDR3: CASSYGTSGLYQETQYF. In DNA form, the CDR3 reads TGTGCCAGCAGCTATGGAACTAGCGGGTTATACCAAGAGACCCAGTACTTC.

The chain joins TRBV5-5 to TRBJ2-7; TRBD1 might be the D (6 bases). Germline CDR1 is SGHKS and CDR2 is YYEKEE (reference sequence). The CDR3 sequence is 15 residues long. Trimming cost V 4 bases and J 4 bases, with 18 bases left between them. The CDR3 region is CASSQSGQGYYEQYF. The CDR3 DNA is TGTGCCAGCAGCCAGTCGGGACAAGGTTATTACGAGCAGTACTTC.

The chain combines TRBV5-4 with TRBJ1-5; 8 bases fit TRBD1. This CDR3 has 16 amino acids. Trimming took 2 bases from V and 6 from J; bases not matched to a gene: 10. Germline CDR1 is SGHNT and CDR2 is YYREEE (reference sequence). Here the CDR3 DNA reads TGTGCCAGCAGCTTTGGGGGGGTACAGGGGGGTCAGCCCCAGCATTTT. It translates to CASSFGGVQGGQPQHF.